Below are 27 T cell receptor beta chains sequenced from a single sample in a study of blood T cell repertoires in COVID-19. Some clones are missing from TCRdb's copy, which holds only in-frame ones; the method was immunoSEQ multiplex PCR. The repertoire holds some 250,000 clones, with 70% to 90% as singletons. The sequencing sample was made of peripheral blood. These receptors were taken from a woman between 35 and 50 years old who had recovered from COVID-19.

The rearrangement joins TRBV27 to TRBJ1-1; maybe TRBD1 (5 bases). CDR3 length equals 21 residues. Trimming removed 2 bases at V and 0 bases at J, with 28 bases between. The V gene's germline CDR1 is MNHEY and CDR2 SMNVEV (reference sequence). Here the CDR3 reads CASSLRGAAPGVSAMNTEAFF. The DNA of the CDR3 is TGTGCCAGCAGTTTACGCGGGGCGGCTCCGGGGGTATCGGCCATGAACACTGAAGCTTTCTTT.

The J gene is TRBJ1-5, the V gene TRBV6-1; the D gene is possibly TRBD1 (5 bases). Trimming shortened V by 2 bases and J by 0 bases, and 8 bases separated the two germline ends. The germline V gene encodes CDR1 MNHNS and CDR2 SASEGT. The CDR3 has 15 amino acids. CDR3 nucleotide sequence: TGTGCCAGCAGTGAACAGGGCCTTAGCAATCAGCCCCAGCATTTT. Translated: CASSEQGLSNQPQHF.

This chain uses TRBV19 with TRBJ2-5, with a tentative D call TRBD1 (5 bases). The germline V gene has CDR1 LNHDA and CDR2 SQIVND (reference sequence). The CDR3 extends over 14 amino acids. Trimming removed 5 bases at V and 5 bases at J, with 15 bases between. CDR3 amino acids: CASSARVLTETQYF. CDR3 in DNA: TGTGCCAGTAGTGCCAGGGTCCTCACTGAGACCCAGTACTTC. Variable domain in full (rest from reference TRBV19 and TRBJ2-5): DGGITQSPKYLFRKEGQNVTLSCEQNLNHDAMYWYRQDPGQGLRLIYYSQIVNDFQKGDIAEGYSVSREKKESFPLTVTSAQKNPTAFYLCASSARVLTETQYFGPGTRLLVL.

The chain carries TRBV30 and TRBJ1-6; a possible D gene is TRBD1 (5 bases). CDR1 GTSNPN and CDR2 SVGIG come from the germline V gene (reference sequence). The CDR3 is made up of 12 amino acids. Trimming stripped 8 bases from V and 13 bases from J, with 18 bases between. CDR3 bases: TGTGCCGGGGACTCCCCGGAGTTGCCCCTCCACTTT. Translating gives CAGDSPELPLHF.

This rearrangement joins TRBV9 to TRBJ2-2, with D possibly matching TRBD1 (5 bases). Deletions cut 3 bases from V and 6 bases from J, with 12 bases between. Germline V lookup: CDR1 SGDLS, CDR2 YYNGEE. The CDR3 loop spans 14 amino acids. CDR3 coding DNA: TGTGCCAGCAGCGCCGCCCGACAGTCCGGGGAGCTGTTTTTT. This gives the protein CASSAARQSGELFF.

This chain joins TRBV18 and TRBJ2-2; weak D call: TRBD2 (6 bases). CDR1 and CDR2 (germline): KGHSH, LQKENI. The CDR3 extends over 16 amino acids. V lost 3 bases to trimming and J lost 2 bases, with 13 bases between them. CDR3 sequence (DNA): TGTGCCAGCTCACCGGCGGGGCCCGGAAACACCGGGGAGCTGTTTTTT. Protein product: CASSPAGPGNTGELFF.

This chain joins TRBV3-1 (or the pseudogene TRBV3-2) and TRBJ2-3; 8 nucleotides agree with TRBD2. The CDR3 totals 18 residues. V shed 1 base and J 2 bases; nucleotides not matched to a gene: 11. Looked up from germline, CDR1 is LGHDT and CDR2 is YNNKEL (reference sequence). The CDR3 nucleotides read TGTGCCAGCAGCCAAGTGGTCCAACTAGCGGCCAACACAGATACGCAGTATTTT. Its translation: CASSQVVQLAANTDTQYF.

This clone occurred once. This rearrangement joins TRBV3-1 (or the pseudogene TRBV3-2) to TRBJ2-1, with TRBD2 identical over 7 bases. Germline V gene sequence: CDR1 LGHDT, CDR2 YNNKEL (reference sequence). The CDR3 is 14 residues long. The V and J ends lost 7 bases and 7 bases, in that order; junction bases with no gene match: 10. Here the CDR3 DNA reads TGTGCCAGCACCCCAGGGACCGGGGGGAATGAGCAGTTCTTC. This codes for CASTPGTGGNEQFF.

This chain uses TRBV2 with TRBJ1-6, with 7 bases identical to TRBD1. CDR3 length: 15 residues. CDR1 and CDR2 from the germline V gene are SNHLY and FYNNEI. J gave up 7 bases and V 6 bases, and 9 bases lay outside the gene matches. The CDR3 is CASRTWDSDNSPLHF. CDR3 in DNA: TGTGCCAGCAGGACATGGGACAGTGACAATTCACCCCTCCACTTT.

In DNA, the CDR3 is TGTGCCAGCAGCGCCGGACCGGGAGGGACTGAAGCTTTCTTT. As protein: CASSAGPGGTEAFF. This rearrangement joins TRBV6-4 to TRBJ1-1, with unresolved D. Germline lookup yields CDR1 MRHNA and CDR2 SNTAGT. The V end lost 6 bases, the J end lost 5 bases, and 16 bases lay between the germline ends. The length of the CDR3 is 14 residues.

The V and J genes are TRBV19 and TRBJ2-1; the match to TRBD1 covers 8 bases. The CDR3 runs 15 residues. CDR1 and CDR2 from the germline V gene are LNHDA and SQIVND (reference sequence). With 5 bases clipped from V and 2 bases from J, the junction kept 5 bases outside the gene matches. CDR3 region: CASSLGTGPYNEQFF. CDR3 DNA sequence: TGTGCCAGTAGTCTAGGGACAGGCCCCTACAATGAGCAGTTCTTC.

The rearrangement uses TRBV15 and TRBJ2-3, with D possibly being TRBD2 (6 bases). CDR3 size: 17 residues. Germline V gives CDR1 LNHNV, CDR2 YYDKDF (reference sequence). The V end was cut by 1 base, the J end by 7 bases, with 21 bases between. CDR3: CATSRGPTRPSRHTQYF. The CDR3 coding sequence is TGTGCCACCAGCAGAGGCCCGACTAGGCCCAGCCGACATACGCAGTATTTT.

The chain joins TRBV10-3 to TRBJ2-7; 9 positions agree with TRBD2. Germline values: CDR1 ENHRY, CDR2 SYGVKD. The CDR3 is made up of 14 amino acids. V lost 7 bases to trimming and J lost 7 bases; unmatched junction nucleotides: 11. The CDR3 bases are TGTGCCATCACCCCCACGGGGCTAGCGGGAGAGCAGTACTTC. Amino acid sequence: CAITPTGLAGEQYF.

The V and J genes are TRBV10-3 and TRBJ1-2; TRBD1 agrees at 7 bases. The CDR3 totals 12 residues. Germline CDR1 and CDR2: ENHRY and SYGVKD. V lost 10 bases, J lost 4 bases, and 6 bases stayed unmatched. CDR3 amino acids: CATRTGAYGYTF. CDR3 DNA: TGTGCCACCAGGACAGGAGCCTATGGCTACACCTTC.

The chain is built from TRBV6-2 or TRBV6-3 and TRBJ1-2, with 8 bases fitting TRBD1. J gave up 6 bases and V 2 bases, and 2 bases lay outside the gene matches. The CDR3 is 13 amino acids. The germline CDR1 and CDR2 sequences are MNHEY and SVGEGT. The CDR3: CASSYGQGHGYTF. The CDR3 DNA reads as TGTGCCAGCAGTTACGGACAGGGACATGGCTACACCTTC.

The chain recombines TRBV29-1 with TRBJ2-5; 12 bases map to TRBD2. Germline CDR1 and CDR2: SQVTM and ANQGSEA. This CDR3 is 13 amino acids long. With 7 bases clipped from V and 5 bases from J, the junction kept 5 bases outside the gene matches. The CDR3 DNA reads as TGCAGCGCTAGCGGGAGGGCCGTTGAGACCCAGTACTTC. Translating it yields CSASGRAVETQYF.

The chain joins TRBV27 to TRBJ2-5, with 7 bases matching TRBD2. The CDR3 covers 14 residues. Trimming cost V 5 bases and J 1 base; bases outside gene matches: 4. Germline CDR1 and CDR2: MNHEY and SMNVEV (reference sequence). CDR3 coding DNA: TGTGCCAGCAGTAAAGGGACTACCCAAGAGACCCAGTACTTC. Translated, it gives CASSKGTTQETQYF.

The gene calls are TRBV5-6 and TRBJ2-3; TRBD2 is a possible D gene (6 bases). V was trimmed by 4 bases and J by 5 bases, leaving 23 bases between them. This CDR3 is 17 amino acids long. The germline V gene encodes CDR1 SGHDT and CDR2 YYEEEE. The CDR3 region is CASSHGAAGWARDTQYF. The CDR3, as DNA: TGTGCCAGCAGCCACGGGGCCGCGGGGTGGGCAAGAGATACGCAGTATTTT.

This clone was detected once. V usage is TRBV6-2 or TRBV6-3 and J usage is TRBJ1-6; D call uncertain. Germline V gives CDR1 MNHEY, CDR2 SVGEGT. The V gene lost 2 bases and the J gene lost 14 bases, with 10 bases spanning the gap. The CDR3 extends over 12 amino acids. The CDR3 coding sequence is TGTGCCAGCAGTTACACCTCCGGGACCCTCCACTTT. Translated: CASSYTSGTLHF.

The CDR3: CASSARLAGGQETQYF. The CDR3 DNA sequence: TGTGCCAGCAGCGCCAGACTAGCGGGAGGGCAAGAGACCCAGTACTTC. The V call is TRBV9, the J call TRBJ2-5; 14 nucleotides align to TRBD2. Germline V gene lookup returns CDR1 SGDLS and CDR2 YYNGEE. The junction had 3 bases not matched to a gene; V was cut back by 3 bases and J by 2 bases. The CDR3 length is 16 residues.

The chain is built from TRBV5-1 and TRBJ1-1; possibly TRBD1 for D (6 bases). The germline V and J ends were trimmed by 0 bases and 4 bases, with 16 bases remaining between them. The CDR3 runs to 16 residues. Germline CDR1 SGHRS, CDR2 YFSETQ. CDR3 nucleotide sequence: TGCGCCAGCAGCTTGGTGGCAGGGGCCCGGTCCACTGAAGCTTTCTTT. It codes for CASSLVAGARSTEAFF.

This rearrangement joins TRBV27 to TRBJ1-5, with D uncertain. Trimming took 4 bases from V and 2 from J, leaving 9 bases between them. The CDR3 is 14 amino acids. Germline lookup yields CDR1 MNHEY and CDR2 SMNVEV (reference sequence). The CDR3 protein is CASSSGKGNQPQHF. CDR3 nucleotide sequence: TGTGCCAGCAGTTCCGGGAAGGGCAATCAGCCCCAGCATTTT.

This clone occurred many times. The V gene is TRBV19, the J gene TRBJ2-1, with 9 positions matching TRBD1. V dropped 7 bases and J dropped 9; count of bases not matched to a gene: 10. The CDR3 consists of 14 residues. Germline-derived CDR1 and CDR2 are LNHDA and SQIVND (reference sequence). CDR3 residues: CASTQGGQGIEQFF. CDR3 bases: TGTGCCAGTACCCAGGGGGGACAGGGTATTGAGCAGTTCTTC.

The V and J genes are TRBV1 and TRBJ2-7; the table's D call of TRBD2 was not tested on the DNA. TRBV1 is classified as a pseudogene. The CDR3 has 19 residues. In nucleotides, the CDR3 is TGCACCAGCAGCCAAGTAGGCGGGGGACTAGCGGGAGGGTGGTACGAGCAGTACTTC. It yields the protein CTSSQVGGGLAGGWYEQYF.

The chain has TRBV4-3 and TRBJ2-1; D uncertain. CDR1 is LGHNA, CDR2 YSLEER, per germline. V lost 2 bases and J lost 8, with 16 bases in between. The CDR3 runs 15 residues. The CDR3 region is CASSQFVSVRDEQFF. The DNA of the CDR3 is TGCGCCAGCAGCCAATTTGTATCGGTGAGAGATGAGCAGTTCTTC.

The rearrangement joins TRBV15 to TRBJ2-7; the D gene is possibly TRBD2 (5 bases). V lost 3 bases and J lost 2, with 8 bases in between. Germline lookup yields CDR1 LNHNV and CDR2 YYDKDF (reference sequence). This CDR3 region has 13 residues. The CDR3 sequence is CATSRRATYEQYF. In DNA, the CDR3 is TGTGCCACCAGCAGGAGGGCAACCTACGAGCAGTACTTC.

The rearrangement joins TRBV4-3 to TRBJ2-7; D is uncertain. The V gene lost 0 bases and the J gene lost 6 bases, with 18 bases spanning the gap. The CDR3 sequence is 16 residues long. Germline-derived CDR1 and CDR2 are LGHNA and YSLEER. CDR3 residues: CASSQDASGPRSEQYF. The DNA of the CDR3 is TGCGCCAGCAGCCAAGATGCTTCAGGCCCAAGGTCCGAGCAGTACTTC.